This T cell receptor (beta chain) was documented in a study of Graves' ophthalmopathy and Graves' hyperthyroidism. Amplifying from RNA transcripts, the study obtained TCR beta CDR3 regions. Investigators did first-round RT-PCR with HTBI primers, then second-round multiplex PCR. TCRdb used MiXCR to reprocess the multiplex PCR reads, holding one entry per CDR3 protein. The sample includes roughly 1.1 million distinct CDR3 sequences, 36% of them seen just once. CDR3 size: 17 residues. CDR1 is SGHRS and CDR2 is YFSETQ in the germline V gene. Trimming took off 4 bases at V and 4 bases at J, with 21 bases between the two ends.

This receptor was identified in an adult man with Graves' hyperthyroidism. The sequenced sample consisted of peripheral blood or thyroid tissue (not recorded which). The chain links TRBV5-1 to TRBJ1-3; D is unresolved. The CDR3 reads CASSQDPHGVSGNTIYF. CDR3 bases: TGCGCCAGCAGCCAAGATCCCCACGGGGTGTCAGGAAACACCATATATTTT.